The entry that follows covers one T cell receptor (beta chain) sequence. This entry comes from a study of blood T cell repertoires in COVID-19. Background on the study: T cells, B-cell-depleted T cells, or PBMCs supplied cDNA or gDNA.

Clinical history reported by participants formed the basis on which cohorts were assigned. There are 14 residues in the CDR3. V dropped 1 base and J dropped 6 bases, with 13 bases sitting between them. Germline V CDR1 and CDR2: SGHRS, YFSETQ. Authors' data handling: The assay estimated nucleated cells by amplifying reference gene primers. Only in-frame clones appear in the TCRdb table, and some are missing; sequencing was by immunoSEQ multiplex PCR. V and J calls and clone size are as listed in that table; D and trimming were resolved from the DNA. The sample has under 450,000 clones, 91% seen once. Sequenced sample: PBMCs or T cells enriched from blood (not recorded which). The chain combines TRBV5-1 with TRBJ1-2; D is perhaps TRBD1 (5 bases). The TCR comes from a woman aged 40 to 50 who had been exposed to COVID-19. This CDR3 reads CASSLNQGRNGYTF. As DNA, the CDR3 is TGCGCCAGCAGCTTGAACCAGGGTCGGAATGGCTACACCTTC.